This T cell receptor beta chain was found in a study of shared clonotypes between healthy human individuals. CD45RO negativity and positive selection for CCR7 defined naive CD8 cells, a population that excluded terminally differentiated effector memory CD45RA+ cells. Here immunoSEQ multiplex PCR was the method, and the copy in TCRdb shows in-frame clones only, minus some. The sample has about 820,000 clones, almost 95% seen once. This clone was counted a few times. V lost 4 bases, J lost 8 bases, and 12 bases lay in between. CDR3 length equals 13 residues. Germline values: CDR1 SEHNR, CDR2 FQNEAQ (reference sequence).

The sample taken for sequencing was naive CD8+ T cells sorted from blood. V gene TRBV7-9 combines with J gene TRBJ2-1; D is ambiguous. The sequence was collected from a young man in good health. The DNA for the CDR3 is TGTGCCAGCAGCTCAGGCTTTGTAGATGAGCAGTTCTTC. This sequence encodes CASSSGFVDEQFF.